The clone carrying this TCR beta chain was detected a few times. The entry originates in a study of cytomegalovirus exposure and HLA in healthy donors. This CDR3 is built from 17 residues. CDR1 and CDR2 (germline): LNHNV, YYDKDF (reference sequence). The V end lost 3 bases, the J end lost 2 bases, and 17 bases lay between the germline ends. PCR employed 60 Vbeta and 13 Jbeta primers. Method: immunoSEQ multiplex PCR; TCRdb's copy keeps in-frame clones and lacks some. Among about 230,000 clones listed, approximately 87% were seen once. The V gene is TRBV15, the J gene TRBJ2-1; D perhaps matches TRBD1 (6 bases). Sequenced sample: PBMCs. The source is a human donor in good health. The CDR3 nucleotides are TGTGCCACCAGCAGTGACACCGGGACACTAACCTACAATGAGCAGTTCTTC. Translated, it gives CATSSDTGTLTYNEQFF.